This T cell receptor beta chain was found in a study of blood T cells in healthy people across ages. Study-level points and caveats: The study lacked donor CMV status, which possibly confounded expanded clonotype changes.

Germline V CDR1 and CDR2: MNHEY, SVGEGT. V shed 10 bases and J 1 base; nucleotides not matched to a gene: 2. This CDR3 has 12 amino acids. Every sample had a minimum of 6 million PBMCs isolated. Only a few counts were recorded for this clonotype. Its antigen remains unknown. A second PCR, run for about 7 to 11 cycles, used a sample-barcoded 5' primer plus a J-beta primer mix. TCRdb processed the 5' RACE reads anew with MiXCR; each CDR3 protein has one entry. The repertoire includes roughly 800,000 distinct CDR3 sequences, approximately 55% of them detected once, and around 41% sits in the top ten. The rearrangement joins TRBV6-2 or TRBV6-3 to TRBJ1-1; TRBD1 aligns across 8 bases. Sequenced material: blood. The clonotype was recovered from a man aged 80 or over in good health. The DNA for the CDR3 is TGTGCCACCGGGACAGGGAACACTGAAGCTTTCTTT. Translated, it gives CATGTGNTEAFF.